This T cell receptor (beta chain) was captured in a study of blood T cell repertoires in COVID-19. This clone was counted a single time. CDR1 is SNHLY, CDR2 FYNNEI, per germline. This CDR3 has 13 residues. V lost 7 bases and J 6 bases, leaving 15 bases between the germline ends. Sequencing was performed with immunoSEQ multiplex PCR; in TCRdb, only in-frame clones are kept and a portion is missing. This sample has under 350,000 clones; about 89% occur once, and the top ten carry around 4.4%. Source material: peripheral blood. The receptor was isolated from a man aged 40-50 years with acute or convalescent COVID-19. This chain links TRBV2 with TRBJ1-2, with D possibly being TRBD1 (6 bases). The CDR3 nucleotides are TGTGCCAGCAACCCAGACAGGAACGATGGCTACACCTTC. Translation gives CASNPDRNDGYTF.